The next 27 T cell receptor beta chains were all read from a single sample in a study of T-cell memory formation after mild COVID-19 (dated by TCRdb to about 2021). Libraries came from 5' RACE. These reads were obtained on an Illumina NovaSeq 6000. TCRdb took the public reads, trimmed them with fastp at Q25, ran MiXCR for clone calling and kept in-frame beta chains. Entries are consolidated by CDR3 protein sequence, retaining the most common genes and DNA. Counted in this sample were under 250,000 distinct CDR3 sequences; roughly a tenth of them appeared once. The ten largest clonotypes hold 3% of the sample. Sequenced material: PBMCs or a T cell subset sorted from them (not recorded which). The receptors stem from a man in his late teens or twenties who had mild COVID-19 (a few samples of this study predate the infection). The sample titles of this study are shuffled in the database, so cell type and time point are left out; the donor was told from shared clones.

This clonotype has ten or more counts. CDR3 loop: CASSKRDTVAPLHF. CDR3 DNA: TGTGCCAGCAGCAAAAGGGATACGGTGGCACCCCTCCACTTT. The genes are TRBV21-1 and TRBJ1-6. TRBV21-1 is a pseudogene segment. This CDR3 has 14 residues.

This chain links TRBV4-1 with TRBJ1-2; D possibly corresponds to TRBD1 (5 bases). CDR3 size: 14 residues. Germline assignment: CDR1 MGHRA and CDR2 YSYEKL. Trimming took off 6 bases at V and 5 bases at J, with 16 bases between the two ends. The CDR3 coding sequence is TGCGCCAGCAGAACCATGCAGGGCGTATATGGCTACACCTTC. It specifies CASRTMQGVYGYTF.

The CDR3 DNA sequence: TGCGCCAGCAGCCCGGGGGACTCTCAGGGGGAGACCCAGTACTTC. Translated: CASSPGDSQGETQYF. The chain employs TRBV5-1 and TRBJ2-5; D is tentatively TRBD1 or TRBD2 (6 bases each). V was trimmed by 4 bases and J by 5 bases, leaving 18 bases between them. CDR1 and CDR2 from the germline V gene are SGHRS and YFSETQ. The CDR3 extends over 15 amino acids.

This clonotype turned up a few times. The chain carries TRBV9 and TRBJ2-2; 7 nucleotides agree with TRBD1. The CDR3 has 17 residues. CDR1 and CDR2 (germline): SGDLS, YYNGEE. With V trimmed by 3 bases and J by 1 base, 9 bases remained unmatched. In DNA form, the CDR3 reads TGTGCCAGCAGCGAGCCCGCCGGGACAGTGAACACCGGGGAGCTGTTTTTT. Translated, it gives CASSEPAGTVNTGELFF.

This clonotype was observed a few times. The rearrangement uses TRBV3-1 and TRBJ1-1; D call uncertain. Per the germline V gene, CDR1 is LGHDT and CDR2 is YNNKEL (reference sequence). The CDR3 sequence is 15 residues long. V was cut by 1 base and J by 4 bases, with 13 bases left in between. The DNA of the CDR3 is TGTGCCAGCAGCCAAGCTCTAGCGGTGAGCACTGAAGCTTTCTTT. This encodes CASSQALAVSTEAFF.

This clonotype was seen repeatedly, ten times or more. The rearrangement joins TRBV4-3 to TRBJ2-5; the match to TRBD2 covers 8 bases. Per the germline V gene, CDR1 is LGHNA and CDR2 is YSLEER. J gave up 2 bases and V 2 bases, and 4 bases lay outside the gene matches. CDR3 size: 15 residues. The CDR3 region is CASSQRLAPQETQYF. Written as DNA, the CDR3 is TGCGCCAGCAGCCAAAGACTAGCGCCACAAGAGACCCAGTACTTC.

CDR3 bases: TGTGCCAGCAGCAAGTCACCCATCCCAGGCTACACCTTC. Amino acids: CASSKSPIPGYTF. The V call is TRBV21-1, the J call TRBJ1-2. TRBV21-1 is a pseudogene locus. The CDR3 totals 13 residues.

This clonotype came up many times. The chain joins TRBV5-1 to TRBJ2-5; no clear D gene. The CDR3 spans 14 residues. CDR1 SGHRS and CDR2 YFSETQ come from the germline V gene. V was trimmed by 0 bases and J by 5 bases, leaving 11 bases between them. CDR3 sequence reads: CASSLADTRETQYF. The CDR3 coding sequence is TGCGCCAGCAGCTTGGCAGATACCCGGGAGACCCAGTACTTC.

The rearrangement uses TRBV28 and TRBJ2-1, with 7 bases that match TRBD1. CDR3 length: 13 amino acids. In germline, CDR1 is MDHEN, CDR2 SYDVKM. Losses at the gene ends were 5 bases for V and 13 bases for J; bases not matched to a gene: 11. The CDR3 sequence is CASSTPTGTDQFF. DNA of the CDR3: TGTGCCAGCAGTACCCCAACCGGGACAGATCAGTTCTTC.

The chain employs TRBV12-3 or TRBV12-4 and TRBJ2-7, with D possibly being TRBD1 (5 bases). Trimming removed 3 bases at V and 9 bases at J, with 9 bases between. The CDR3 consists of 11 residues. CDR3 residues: CASSLGRGQYF. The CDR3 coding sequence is TGTGCCAGCAGTTTGGGAAGGGGGCAGTACTTC.

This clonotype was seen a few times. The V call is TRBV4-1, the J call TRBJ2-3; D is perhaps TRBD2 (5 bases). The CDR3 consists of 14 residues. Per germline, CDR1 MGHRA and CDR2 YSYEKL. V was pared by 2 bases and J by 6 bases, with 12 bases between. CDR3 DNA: TGCGCCAGCAGCCAACTAGCCGGAGGCGATACGCAGTATTTT. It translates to CASSQLAGGDTQYF.

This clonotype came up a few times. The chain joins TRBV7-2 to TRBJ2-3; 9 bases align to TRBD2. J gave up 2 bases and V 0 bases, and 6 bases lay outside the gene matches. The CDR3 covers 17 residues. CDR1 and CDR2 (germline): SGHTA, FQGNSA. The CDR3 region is CASSLARSGGNTDTQYF. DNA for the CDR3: TGTGCCAGCAGCTTAGCGCGGAGCGGGGGGAACACAGATACGCAGTATTTT.

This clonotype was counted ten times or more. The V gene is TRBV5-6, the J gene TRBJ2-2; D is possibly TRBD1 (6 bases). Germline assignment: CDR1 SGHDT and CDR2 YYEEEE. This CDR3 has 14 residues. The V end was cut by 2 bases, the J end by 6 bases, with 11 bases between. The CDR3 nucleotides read TGTGCCAGCAGCTTCAGGGGTATTGCCGGGGAGCTGTTTTTT. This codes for CASSFRGIAGELFF.

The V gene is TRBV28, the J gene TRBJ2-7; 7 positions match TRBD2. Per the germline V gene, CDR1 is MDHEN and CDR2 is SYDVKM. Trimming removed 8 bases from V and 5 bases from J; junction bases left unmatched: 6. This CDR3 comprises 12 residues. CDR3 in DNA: TGTGCCAGCTGGGGGGGGAACCACGAGCAGTACTTC. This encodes CASWGGNHEQYF.

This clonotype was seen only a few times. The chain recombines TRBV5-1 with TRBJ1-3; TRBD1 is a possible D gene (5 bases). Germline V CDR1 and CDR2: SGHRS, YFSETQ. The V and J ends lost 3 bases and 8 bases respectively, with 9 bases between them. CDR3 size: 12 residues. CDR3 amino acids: CASSYGGHTIYF. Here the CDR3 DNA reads TGCGCCAGCAGCTACGGGGGACACACCATATATTTT.

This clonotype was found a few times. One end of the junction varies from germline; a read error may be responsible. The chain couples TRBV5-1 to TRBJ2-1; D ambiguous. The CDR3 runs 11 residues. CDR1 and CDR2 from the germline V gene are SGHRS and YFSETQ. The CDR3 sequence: CASSLRHDQFF. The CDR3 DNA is TGCGCCAGCAGCTTGCGACATGACCAGTTCTTC.

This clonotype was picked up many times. The CDR3 DNA sequence: TGTGCCAGCAGTTTGGGACTGTACTCTGGGGCCAACGTCCTGACTTTC. Amino acid sequence: CASSLGLYSGANVLTF. This rearrangement joins TRBV27 to TRBJ2-6, with a possible D match to TRBD2 (6 bases). The CDR3 totals 16 residues. Trimming stripped 3 bases from V and 0 bases from J, with 9 bases between. Germline V gene sequence: CDR1 MNHEY, CDR2 SMNVEV (reference sequence).

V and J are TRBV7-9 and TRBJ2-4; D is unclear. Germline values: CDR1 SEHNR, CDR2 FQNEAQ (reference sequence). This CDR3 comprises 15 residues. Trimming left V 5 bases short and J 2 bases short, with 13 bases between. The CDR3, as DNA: TGTGCCAGCAGCGTAGTACTCCCGTCCAAAAACATTCAGTACTTC. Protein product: CASSVVLPSKNIQYF.

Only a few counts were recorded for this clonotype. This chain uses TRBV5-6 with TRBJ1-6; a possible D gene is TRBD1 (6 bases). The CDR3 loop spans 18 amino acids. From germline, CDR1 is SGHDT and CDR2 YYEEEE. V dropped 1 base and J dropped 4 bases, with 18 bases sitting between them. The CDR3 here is CASSLWDMDRSYNSPLHF. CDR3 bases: TGTGCCAGCAGCTTGTGGGACATGGACAGAAGTTATAATTCACCCCTCCACTTT.

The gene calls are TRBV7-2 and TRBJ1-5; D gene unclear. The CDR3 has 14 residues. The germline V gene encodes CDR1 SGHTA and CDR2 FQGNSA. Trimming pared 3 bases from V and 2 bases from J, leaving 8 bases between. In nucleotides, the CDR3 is TGTGCCAGCAGCTTCACCATAGGCAATCAGCCCCAGCATTTT. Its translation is CASSFTIGNQPQHF.

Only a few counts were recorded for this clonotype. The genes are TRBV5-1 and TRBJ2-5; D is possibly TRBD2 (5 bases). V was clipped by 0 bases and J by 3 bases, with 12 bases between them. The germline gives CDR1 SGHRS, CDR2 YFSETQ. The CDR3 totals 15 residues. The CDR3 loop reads CASSLAGVVEETQYF. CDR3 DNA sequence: TGCGCCAGCAGCTTGGCCGGGGTAGTGGAAGAGACCCAGTACTTC.

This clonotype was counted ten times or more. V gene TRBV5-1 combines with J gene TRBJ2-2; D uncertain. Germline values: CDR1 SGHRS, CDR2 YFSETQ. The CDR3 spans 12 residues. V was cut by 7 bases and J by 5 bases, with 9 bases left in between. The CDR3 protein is CASVEQTGELFF. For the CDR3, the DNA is TGCGCCAGCGTAGAGCAAACCGGGGAGCTGTTTTTT.

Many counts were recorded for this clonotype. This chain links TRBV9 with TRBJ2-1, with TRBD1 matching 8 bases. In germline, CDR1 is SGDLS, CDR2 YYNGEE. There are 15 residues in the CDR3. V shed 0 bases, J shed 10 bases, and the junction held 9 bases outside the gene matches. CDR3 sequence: CASSVGPGQGREQFF. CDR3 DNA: TGTGCCAGCAGCGTAGGCCCCGGACAGGGACGGGAGCAGTTCTTC.

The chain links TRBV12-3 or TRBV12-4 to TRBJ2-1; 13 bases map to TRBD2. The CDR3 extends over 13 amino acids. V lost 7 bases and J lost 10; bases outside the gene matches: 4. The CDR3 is CASKRLAGGEQFF. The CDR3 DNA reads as TGTGCCAGCAAGCGACTAGCGGGAGGAGAGCAGTTCTTC.

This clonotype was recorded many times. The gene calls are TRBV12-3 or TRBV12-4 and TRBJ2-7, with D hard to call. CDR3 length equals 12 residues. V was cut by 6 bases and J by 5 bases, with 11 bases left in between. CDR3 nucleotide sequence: TGTGCCAGCAGCTCGCGGCGGAACGAGCAGTACGTC. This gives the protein CASSSRRNEQYV.

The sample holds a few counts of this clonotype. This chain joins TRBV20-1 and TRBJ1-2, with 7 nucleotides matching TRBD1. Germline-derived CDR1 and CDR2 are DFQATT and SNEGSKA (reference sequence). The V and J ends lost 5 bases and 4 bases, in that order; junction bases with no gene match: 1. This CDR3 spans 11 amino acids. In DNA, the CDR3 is TGCAGTGCTTGGGACAGCTATGGCTACACCTTC. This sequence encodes CSAWDSYGYTF.

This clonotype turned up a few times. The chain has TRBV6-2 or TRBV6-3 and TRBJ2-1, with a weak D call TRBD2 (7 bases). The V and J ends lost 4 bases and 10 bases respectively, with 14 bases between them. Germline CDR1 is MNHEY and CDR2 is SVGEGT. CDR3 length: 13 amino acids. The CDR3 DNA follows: TGTGCCAGCAGTTCGCTGGGGGGGCCCGAGCAGTTCTTC. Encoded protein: CASSSLGGPEQFF.